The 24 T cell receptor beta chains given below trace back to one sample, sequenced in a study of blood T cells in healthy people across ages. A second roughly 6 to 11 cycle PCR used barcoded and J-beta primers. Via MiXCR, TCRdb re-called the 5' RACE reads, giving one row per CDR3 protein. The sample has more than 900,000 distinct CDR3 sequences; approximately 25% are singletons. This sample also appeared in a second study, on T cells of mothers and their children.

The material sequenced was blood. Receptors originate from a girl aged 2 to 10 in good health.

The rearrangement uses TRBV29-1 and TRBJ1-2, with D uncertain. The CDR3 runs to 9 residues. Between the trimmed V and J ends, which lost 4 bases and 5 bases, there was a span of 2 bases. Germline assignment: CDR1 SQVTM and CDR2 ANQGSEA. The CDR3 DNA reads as TGCAGCGTTGTATATGGCTACACCTTC. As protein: CSVVYGYTF. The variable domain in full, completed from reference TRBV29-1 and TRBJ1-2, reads SAVISQKPSRDICQRGTSLTIQCQVDSQVTMMFWYRQQPGQSLTLIATANQGSEATYESGFVIDKFPISRPNLTFSTLTVSNMSPEDSSIYLCSVVYGYTFGSGTRLTVV.

The CDR3 protein is CASSLEFGQIDEQFF. The CDR3 nucleotides are TGCGCCAGCAGCTTGGAATTCGGTCAGATCGATGAGCAGTTCTTC. The rearrangement links TRBV5-1 to TRBJ2-1, with D uncertain. V lost 0 bases and J 8 bases, leaving 15 bases between the germline ends. Per the germline V gene, CDR1 is SGHRS and CDR2 is YFSETQ. CDR3 length equals 15 residues.

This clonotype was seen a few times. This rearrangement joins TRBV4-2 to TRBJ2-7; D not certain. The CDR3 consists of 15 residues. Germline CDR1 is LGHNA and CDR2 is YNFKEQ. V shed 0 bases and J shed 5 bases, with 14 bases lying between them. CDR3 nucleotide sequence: TGTGCCAGCAGCCAAGATTTTTACAGTTTAGACGAGCAGTACTTC. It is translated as CASSQDFYSLDEQYF.

CDR3 residues: CASSEGSSQIEKLFF. CDR3 nucleotides: TGTGCCAGCAGCGAGGGGAGCTCTCAGATTGAAAAACTGTTTTTT. The chain employs TRBV9 and TRBJ1-4, with D possibly being TRBD1 (5 bases). The CDR3 spans 15 residues. Germline lookup yields CDR1 SGDLS and CDR2 YYNGEE. V gave up 3 bases and J gave up 7 bases, with 16 bases separating them.

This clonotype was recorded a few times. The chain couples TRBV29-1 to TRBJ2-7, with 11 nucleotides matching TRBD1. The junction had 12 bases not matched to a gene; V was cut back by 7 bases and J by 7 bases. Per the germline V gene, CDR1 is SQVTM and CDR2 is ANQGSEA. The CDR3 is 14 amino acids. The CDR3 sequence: CSAVPGQGVQEQYF. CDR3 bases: TGCAGCGCTGTACCGGGACAGGGGGTCCAAGAGCAGTACTTC.

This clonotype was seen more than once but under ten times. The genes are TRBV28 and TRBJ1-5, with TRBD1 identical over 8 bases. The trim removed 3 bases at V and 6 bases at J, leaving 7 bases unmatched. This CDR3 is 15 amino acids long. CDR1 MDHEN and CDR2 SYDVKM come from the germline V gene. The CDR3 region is CASSFGQGRGQPQHF. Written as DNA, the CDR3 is TGTGCCAGCAGTTTTGGACAGGGAAGAGGTCAGCCCCAGCATTTT.

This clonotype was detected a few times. CDR3 protein: CASSAHSGDNEQFF. Written as DNA, the CDR3 is TGTGCCAGCAGCGCCCATAGCGGCGACAATGAGCAGTTCTTC. This chain links TRBV2 with TRBJ2-1; D possibly corresponds to TRBD2 (6 bases). The CDR3 runs 14 residues. Between the trimmed V and J ends, which lost 6 bases and 5 bases, there was a span of 14 bases. Germline V gene data show CDR1 as SNHLY and CDR2 as FYNNEI.

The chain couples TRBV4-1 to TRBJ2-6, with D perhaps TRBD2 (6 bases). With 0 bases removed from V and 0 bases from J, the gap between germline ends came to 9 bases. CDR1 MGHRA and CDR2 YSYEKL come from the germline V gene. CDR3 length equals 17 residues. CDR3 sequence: CASSQDSGVSGANVLTF. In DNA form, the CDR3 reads TGCGCCAGCAGCCAAGATTCGGGGGTCTCTGGGGCCAACGTCCTGACTTTC.

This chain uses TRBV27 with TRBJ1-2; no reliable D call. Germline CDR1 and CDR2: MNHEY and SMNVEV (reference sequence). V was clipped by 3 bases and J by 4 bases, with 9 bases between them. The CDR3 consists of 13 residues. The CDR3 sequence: CASSFYGSYGYTF. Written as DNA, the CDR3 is TGTGCCAGCAGTTTCTATGGGAGCTATGGCTACACCTTC.

DNA of the CDR3: TGCGCCAGCAGCCAAGACAACAGGGTCAGGGATTTAGCCAAAAACATTCAGTACTTC. Protein product: CASSQDNRVRDLAKNIQYF. The chain links TRBV4-1 to TRBJ2-4; D is perhaps TRBD1 (6 bases). V lost 0 bases to trimming and J lost 0 bases, with 18 bases between them. The CDR3 loop spans 19 amino acids. CDR1 is MGHRA and CDR2 is YSYEKL in the germline V gene.

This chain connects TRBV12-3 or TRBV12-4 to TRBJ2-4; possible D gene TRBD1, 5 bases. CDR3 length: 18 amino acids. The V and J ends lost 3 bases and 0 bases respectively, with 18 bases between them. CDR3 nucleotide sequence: TGTGCCAGCAGTTTGGGCCCACGTCCTCAGGGAGCCAAAAACATTCAGTACTTC. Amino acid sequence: CASSLGPRPQGAKNIQYF.

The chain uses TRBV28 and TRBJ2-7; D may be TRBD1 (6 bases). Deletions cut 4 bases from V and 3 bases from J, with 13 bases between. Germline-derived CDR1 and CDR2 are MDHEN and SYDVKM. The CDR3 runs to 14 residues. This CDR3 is CASSSGDGGYEQYF. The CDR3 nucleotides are TGTGCCAGCAGTTCAGGGGATGGGGGCTACGAGCAGTACTTC.

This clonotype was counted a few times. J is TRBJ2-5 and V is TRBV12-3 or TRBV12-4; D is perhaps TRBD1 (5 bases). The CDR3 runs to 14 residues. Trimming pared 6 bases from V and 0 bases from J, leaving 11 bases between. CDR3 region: CASSQTVYQETQYF. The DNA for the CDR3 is TGTGCCAGCAGCCAGACAGTGTACCAAGAGACCCAGTACTTC.

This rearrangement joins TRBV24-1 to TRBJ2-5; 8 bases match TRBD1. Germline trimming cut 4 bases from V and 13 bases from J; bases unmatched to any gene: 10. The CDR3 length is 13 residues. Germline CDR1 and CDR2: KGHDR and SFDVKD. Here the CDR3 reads CATSESDRDERYF. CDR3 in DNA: TGTGCCACCAGTGAGTCGGACAGGGACGAGCGGTACTTC.

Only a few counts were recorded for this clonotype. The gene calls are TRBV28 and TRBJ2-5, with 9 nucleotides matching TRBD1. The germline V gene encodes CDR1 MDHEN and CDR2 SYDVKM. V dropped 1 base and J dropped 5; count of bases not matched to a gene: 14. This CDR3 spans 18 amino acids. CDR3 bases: TGTGCCAGCAGTTTATATGGAGCCTCTACAGGGGGCGCGGAGACCCAGTACTTC. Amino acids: CASSLYGASTGGAETQYF.

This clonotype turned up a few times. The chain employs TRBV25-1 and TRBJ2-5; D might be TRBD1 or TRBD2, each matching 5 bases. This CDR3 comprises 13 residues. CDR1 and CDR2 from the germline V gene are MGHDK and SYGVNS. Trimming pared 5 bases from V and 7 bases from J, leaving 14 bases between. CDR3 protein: CASSRMGVGTQYF. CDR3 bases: TGTGCCAGCAGTCGGATGGGGGTCGGGACCCAGTACTTC.

In DNA, the CDR3 is TGTGCCAGCAGCGCCCTGGACTACGAGCAGTACTTC. Protein: CASSALDYEQYF. The chain joins TRBV7-9 to TRBJ2-7; D gene unclear. CDR1 is SEHNR and CDR2 is FQNEAQ in the germline V gene (reference sequence). The V and J ends lost 5 bases and 3 bases respectively, with 8 bases between them. CDR3 length: 12 residues.

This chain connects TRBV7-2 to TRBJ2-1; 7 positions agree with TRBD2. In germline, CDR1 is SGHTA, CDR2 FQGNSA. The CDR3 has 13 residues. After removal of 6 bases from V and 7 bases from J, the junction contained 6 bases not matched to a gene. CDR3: CASSFLAENEQFF. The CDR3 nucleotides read TGTGCCAGCAGTTTCCTAGCGGAGAATGAGCAGTTCTTC.

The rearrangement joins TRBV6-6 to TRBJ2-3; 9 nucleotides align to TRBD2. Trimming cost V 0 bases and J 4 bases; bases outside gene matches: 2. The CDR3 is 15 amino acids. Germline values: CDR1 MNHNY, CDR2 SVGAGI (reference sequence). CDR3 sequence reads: CASSYSASGADTQYF. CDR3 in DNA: TGTGCCAGCAGTTACTCCGCTAGCGGGGCAGATACGCAGTATTTT.

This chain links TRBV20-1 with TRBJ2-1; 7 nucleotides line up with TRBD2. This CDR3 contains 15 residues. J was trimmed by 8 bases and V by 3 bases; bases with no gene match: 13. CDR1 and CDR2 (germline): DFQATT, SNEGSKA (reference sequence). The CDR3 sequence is CSARFAGVGMDEQFF. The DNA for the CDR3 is TGCAGTGCTAGGTTTGCGGGGGTTGGTATGGATGAGCAGTTCTTC.

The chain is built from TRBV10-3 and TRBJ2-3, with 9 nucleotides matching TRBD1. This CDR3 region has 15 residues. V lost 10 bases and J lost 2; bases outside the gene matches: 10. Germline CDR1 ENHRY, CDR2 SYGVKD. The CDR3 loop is CATSRTGETTDTQYF. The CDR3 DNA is TGTGCCACATCTCGGACAGGGGAAACCACAGATACGCAGTATTTT.

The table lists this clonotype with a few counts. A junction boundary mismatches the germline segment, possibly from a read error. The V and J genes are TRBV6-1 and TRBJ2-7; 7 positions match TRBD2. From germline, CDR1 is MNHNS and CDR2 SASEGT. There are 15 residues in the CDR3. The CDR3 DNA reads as TGTGCCAGTAGTGCAACCTTGGGCGGGAGTGACGAGCAGTACTTC. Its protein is CASSATLGGSDEQYF.

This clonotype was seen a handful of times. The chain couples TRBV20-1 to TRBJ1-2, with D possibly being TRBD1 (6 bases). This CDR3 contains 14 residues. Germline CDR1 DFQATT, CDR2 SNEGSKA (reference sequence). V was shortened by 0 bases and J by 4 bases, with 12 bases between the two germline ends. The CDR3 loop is CSARDPGGTYGYTF. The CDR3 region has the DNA TGCAGTGCTAGAGACCCGGGGGGCACCTATGGCTACACCTTC.

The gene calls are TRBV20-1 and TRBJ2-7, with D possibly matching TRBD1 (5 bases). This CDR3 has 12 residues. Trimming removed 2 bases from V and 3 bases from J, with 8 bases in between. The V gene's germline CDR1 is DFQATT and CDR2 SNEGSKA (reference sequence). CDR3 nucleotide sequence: TGCAGTGCTAGATTCCAGGGCTACGAGCAGTACTTC. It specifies CSARFQGYEQYF.